The next 21 T cell receptor beta chains were all read from a single sample in a study of T cell responses to AZD1222 COVID-19 vaccine. Measured with immunoSEQ multiplex PCR; TCRdb has only the in-frame clones, and not every one. This table has 180,000 or so clones, 85% to 95% appearing once. The sequenced sample was peripheral blood, obtained 28 days after the second dose of the MenACWY control vaccine. These receptors all come from an adult who received the MenACWY meningococcal vaccine as a control.

Note on this clone: Other DNA sequences in this specimen translate into the identical CDR3. For the CDR3, the DNA is TGTGCCAGCAGCCAAGTATCCGAGACCCAGTACTTC. It is translated as CASSQVSETQYF. The V call is TRBV3-1 (or the pseudogene TRBV3-2), the J call TRBJ2-5; no clear D. Germline-derived CDR1 and CDR2 are LGHDT and YNNKEL (reference sequence). CDR3 length equals 12 residues. Trimming took off 1 base at V and 5 bases at J, with 5 bases between the two ends.

The V and J genes are TRBV6-2 or TRBV6-3 and TRBJ1-6; TRBD1 is a possible D gene (5 bases). This CDR3 contains 15 residues. Trimming stripped 4 bases from V and 5 bases from J, with 12 bases between. Germline loops: CDR1 MNHEY, CDR2 SVGEGT. The CDR3 bases are TGTGCCAGCAGTTCTCCAGGGATTAATAATTCACCCCTCCACTTT. Translating gives CASSSPGINNSPLHF.

The chain is built from TRBV5-6 and TRBJ1-1; 9 bases agree with TRBD1. Trimming took 4 bases from V and 4 from J; bases not matched to a gene: 2. This CDR3 spans 13 amino acids. Looked up from germline, CDR1 is SGHDT and CDR2 is YYEEEE. The CDR3: CASSVDRGTEAFF. CDR3 sequence (DNA): TGTGCCAGCAGCGTGGACAGGGGCACTGAAGCTTTCTTT.

The CDR3 DNA is TGTGCCAGCAGGGAGAACACTGAAGCTTTCTTT. Its protein is CASRENTEAFF. J is TRBJ1-1 and V is TRBV2, with D hard to call. Germline V lookup: CDR1 SNHLY, CDR2 FYNNEI. V lost 6 bases, J lost 1 base, and 3 bases lay in between. CDR3 length: 11 amino acids. The variable domain in full, with the rest retrieved from reference TRBV2 and TRBJ1-1, is EPEVTQTPSHQVTQMGQEVILRCVPISNHLYFYWYRQILGQKVEFLVSFYNNEISEKSEIFDDQFSVERPDGSNFTLKIRSTKLEDSAMYFCASRENTEAFFGQGTRLTVV.

The genes are TRBV12-3 or TRBV12-4 and TRBJ1-1; 12 positions agree with TRBD1. CDR3 size: 13 residues. Unmatched junction bases numbered 2, after V lost 6 bases and J lost 6 bases. CDR3 nucleotides: TGTGCCAGCAGGGGACAGGGGGCCTCTGAAGCTTTCTTT. Residues: CASRGQGASEAFF.

The J gene is TRBJ2-6, the V gene TRBV5-5; 7 positions match TRBD1. This CDR3 has 16 amino acids. The V gene end was trimmed by 1 base and the J gene end by 0 bases; junction bases not matched to a gene: 1. In germline, CDR1 is SGHKS, CDR2 YYEKEE (reference sequence). This CDR3 reads CASSLTGDSGANVLTF. As DNA, the CDR3 is TGTGCCAGCAGCTTGACAGGGGACTCTGGGGCCAACGTCCTGACTTTC.

This chain links TRBV6-5 with TRBJ2-1; D might be TRBD2 (5 bases). With 6 bases removed from V and 0 bases from J, the gap between germline ends came to 12 bases. Germline assignment: CDR1 MNHEY and CDR2 SVGAGI. The CDR3 covers 15 residues. Written as DNA, the CDR3 is TGTGCCAGCAGGCCTATCACTAGCTCCTACAATGAGCAGTTCTTC. Its translation is CASRPITSSYNEQFF.

J is TRBJ1-6 and V is TRBV2; 9 bases agree with TRBD1. Per the germline V gene, CDR1 is SNHLY and CDR2 is FYNNEI. The trim removed 5 bases at V and 2 bases at J, leaving 4 bases unmatched. The CDR3 is 16 amino acids. The CDR3 protein is CASSRDRATYNSPLHF. The CDR3 DNA follows: TGTGCCAGCAGTCGGGACAGGGCCACCTATAATTCACCCCTCCACTTT.

This clone was counted once. Other DNA sequences in the sample encode the same CDR3. CDR3 DNA: TGCGCCAGCAGCTTGGGAGGGGGTAATTCACCCCTCCACTTT. This sequence encodes CASSLGGGNSPLHF. The chain carries TRBV5-1 and TRBJ1-6; tentative D call: TRBD1 (6 bases). CDR1 is SGHRS, CDR2 YFSETQ, per germline. The CDR3 has 14 residues. The V gene lost 0 bases and the J gene lost 6 bases, with 7 bases spanning the gap.

This clone was seen once. This chain connects TRBV6-5 to TRBJ2-7, with D unresolved. Trimming took off 7 bases at V and 3 bases at J, with 19 bases between the two ends. The CDR3 covers 15 residues. CDR1 is MNHEY and CDR2 is SVGAGI in the germline V gene. This chain's CDR3 is CASTPSRAENYEQYF. The CDR3 DNA sequence: TGTGCCAGCACCCCTTCAAGGGCAGAGAACTACGAGCAGTACTTC.

The CDR3 nucleotides read TGTGCCAGCAGCTTAGCAGGCGGGATGCCTAACTATGGCTACACCTTC. Protein product: CASSLAGGMPNYGYTF. V is TRBV11-2 and J is TRBJ1-2; D gene ambiguous. Germline CDR1 reads SGHAT; CDR2 reads FQNNGV. Trimming pared 1 base from V and 0 bases from J, leaving 12 bases between. The CDR3 runs to 16 residues.

The V and J genes are TRBV3-1 (or the pseudogene TRBV3-2) and TRBJ2-1; tentatively, D is TRBD1 (5 bases). Looked up from germline, CDR1 is LGHDT and CDR2 is YNNKEL (reference sequence). The CDR3 is 14 residues long. The V gene lost 0 bases and the J gene lost 7 bases, with 10 bases spanning the gap. The CDR3 here is CASSQDWGMNEQFF. The CDR3 DNA sequence: TGTGCCAGCAGCCAAGATTGGGGCATGAATGAGCAGTTCTTC.

The rearrangement joins TRBV2 to TRBJ1-5, with a possible D match to TRBD1 (6 bases). The CDR3 extends over 15 amino acids. Looked up from germline, CDR1 is SNHLY and CDR2 is FYNNEI. Trimming took off 8 bases at V and 2 bases at J, with 16 bases between the two ends. The CDR3 protein is CASSQQGLGNQPQHF. Written as DNA, the CDR3 is TGTGCCAGCTCGCAACAGGGACTGGGCAATCAGCCCCAGCATTTT.

The gene calls are TRBV30 and TRBJ2-2, with unresolved D. Germline V lookup: CDR1 GTSNPN, CDR2 SVGIG (reference sequence). CDR3 length: 14 residues. Trimming left V 0 bases short and J 3 bases short, with 8 bases between. This CDR3 reads CAWSVPPYTGELFF. CDR3 nucleotides: TGTGCCTGGAGTGTACCCCCGTACACCGGGGAGCTGTTTTTT.

The chain joins TRBV19 to TRBJ1-5; the match to TRBD1 covers 8 bases. Germline V CDR1 and CDR2: LNHDA, SQIVND (reference sequence). Germline trimming cut 7 bases from V and 4 bases from J; bases unmatched to any gene: 9. This CDR3 contains 15 residues. The CDR3 loop is CASNPGQDGNQPQHF. CDR3 DNA: TGTGCCAGTAACCCGGGACAGGATGGGAATCAGCCCCAGCATTTT.

The chain uses TRBV5-4 and TRBJ2-5; 11 bases line up with TRBD1. The CDR3 consists of 14 residues. From germline, CDR1 is SGHNT and CDR2 YYREEE (reference sequence). V lost 4 bases and J lost 4; bases outside the gene matches: 3. This CDR3 is CASSLGTGGETQYF. The CDR3 bases are TGTGCCAGCAGCCTTGGGACAGGGGGAGAGACCCAGTACTTC.

The rearrangement links TRBV9 to TRBJ1-4, with a tentative D call TRBD1 (5 bases). The CDR3 totals 15 residues. The germline V gene has CDR1 SGDLS and CDR2 YYNGEE. V was trimmed by 2 bases and J by 0 bases, leaving 8 bases between them. This chain's CDR3 is CASSVDSSTNEKLFF. The CDR3 DNA is TGTGCCAGCAGCGTTGACAGCTCAACTAATGAAAAACTGTTTTTT.

This clone was observed once. The chain employs TRBV11-2 and TRBJ1-2; D ambiguous. Trimming cost V 0 bases and J 7 bases, with 12 bases left between them. This CDR3 contains 14 residues. Germline V gene lookup returns CDR1 SGHAT and CDR2 FQNNGV. The CDR3 DNA reads TGTGCCAGCAGCTTAGAAAGGCGTCCGGGTGGCTACACCTTC. Its protein product is CASSLERRPGGYTF.

The chain couples TRBV30 to TRBJ1-6, with 10 bases matching TRBD1. J was trimmed by 9 bases and V by 8 bases; bases with no gene match: 10. From germline, CDR1 is GTSNPN and CDR2 SVGIG (reference sequence). The CDR3 consists of 14 residues. CDR3 in amino acids: CARGTGTGVSPLHF. Here the CDR3 DNA reads TGTGCCCGAGGGACTGGGACAGGGGTTTCACCCCTCCACTTT. Full variable domain (rest looked up from reference TRBV30 and TRBJ1-6): SQTIHQWPATLVQPVGSPLSLECTVEGTSNPNLYWYRQAAGRGLQLLFYSVGIGQISSEVPQNLSASRPQDRQFILSSKKLLLSDSGFYLCARGTGTGVSPLHFGNGTRLTVT.

This clone appeared a few times. This chain connects TRBV3-1 (or the pseudogene TRBV3-2) to TRBJ1-4; 8 bases agree with TRBD1. With 5 bases clipped from V and 1 base from J, the junction kept 3 bases outside the gene matches. CDR1 is LGHDT and CDR2 is YNNKEL in the germline V gene (reference sequence). CDR3 length: 15 residues. The chain's CDR3 is CASSFGQGTNEKLFF. In nucleotides, the CDR3 is TGTGCCAGCAGCTTCGGACAGGGAACTAATGAAAAACTGTTTTTT.

This clone was seen a few times. The chain combines TRBV28 with TRBJ2-7; D is tentatively TRBD1 or TRBD2 (5 bases each). This CDR3 has 14 residues. The V gene's germline CDR1 is MDHEN and CDR2 SYDVKM. V shed 1 base and J shed 6 bases, with 13 bases lying between them. The CDR3 bases are TGTGCCAGCAGTTTATTTGAGGGGAAGCGCGAGCAGTACTTC. This encodes CASSLFEGKREQYF.